This T cell receptor beta chain appears in the sequencing data of a study of T cell responses to AZD1222 COVID-19 vaccine. Broader study findings: Increased Spike-specific TCR breadth and depth were observed after two AZD1222 doses. Repertoires were sampled only after the peak T cell response.

On this clone: Antigen specificity is unknown.

Assay used: immunoSEQ multiplex PCR; TCRdb lists only in-frame clones, some missing. The sample includes 60,000 to 85,000 clones, around 89% of them seen just once. Per the germline V gene, CDR1 is LNHDA and CDR2 is SQIVND (reference sequence). Trimming pared 6 bases from V and 5 bases from J, leaving 18 bases between. This CDR3 is 15 amino acids long. The source was peripheral blood, collected 28 days after the second dose of the MenACWY control vaccine. The sequence was obtained from an adult who received the MenACWY meningococcal vaccine as a control. The chain links TRBV19 to TRBJ2-3; the D is unclear. As DNA, the CDR3 is TGTGCCAGTAGCCCAGGTACGGCTTATGGAGATACGCAGTATTTT. It yields the protein CASSPGTAYGDTQYF.